The next 26 T cell receptor beta chains were all read from a single sample in a study of CD8+ T cells in alopecia areata. cDNA serving as the sequencing template came from extracted, reverse transcribed RNA. Sequenced by immunoSEQ multiplex PCR; TCRdb stores in-frame clones only, minus some. In the table there are some 180,000 clones, around 63% of which are singletons. The sample consisted of CD4+ T cells sorted from blood, taken at week 0. These receptors came from a human donor with alopecia areata.

The chain employs TRBV30 and TRBJ1-2, with D unresolved. CDR3 length: 12 residues. Deletions cut 0 bases from V and 5 bases from J, with 7 bases between. Germline CDR1 and CDR2: GTSNPN and SVGIG (reference sequence). CDR3 residues: CAWSVFAYGYTF. The DNA of the CDR3 is TGTGCCTGGAGTGTTTTCGCATATGGCTACACCTTC. The variable domain in full, completed from reference TRBV30 and TRBJ1-2, reads SQTIHQWPATLVQPVGSPLSLECTVEGTSNPNLYWYRQAAGRGLQLLFYSVGIGQISSEVPQNLSASRPQDRQFILSSKKLLLSDSGFYLCAWSVFAYGYTFGSGTRLTVV.

This clone has more than one count but fewer than ten. V usage is TRBV7-9 and J usage is TRBJ2-7; 7 bases fit TRBD1. The germline V gene encodes CDR1 SEHNR and CDR2 FQNEAQ (reference sequence). The CDR3 is 15 residues long. With V trimmed by 4 bases and J by 2 bases, 8 bases remained unmatched. The DNA of the CDR3 is TGTGCCAGCAGCTCAGGGGGTGTTCGTACCTACGAGCAGTACTTC. Translation gives CASSSGGVRTYEQYF. Using reference TRBV7-9 and TRBJ2-7 for the parts outside the CDR3, the full variable domain is DTGVSQNPRHKITKRGQNVTFRCDPISEHNRLYWYRQTLGQGPEFLTYFQNEAQLEKSRLLSDRFSAERPKGSFSTLEIQRTEQGDSAMYLCASSSGGVRTYEQYFGPGTRLTVT.

This rearrangement joins TRBV2 to TRBJ1-1, with 7 positions matching TRBD1. Germline CDR1 SNHLY, CDR2 FYNNEI. Trimming at V came to 8 bases and at J to 10 bases, leaving 10 bases not matched to a gene. The CDR3 loop spans 12 amino acids. CDR3 nucleotides: TGTGCCAGCGCACAGGGGCAGGGGCGAGCTTTCTTT. As protein: CASAQGQGRAFF.

CDR3 in amino acids: CASSGDRGGYGYTF. The CDR3 coding sequence is TGTGCCAGCAGCGGGGACAGGGGAGGGTATGGCTACACCTTC. The rearrangement uses TRBV9 and TRBJ1-2; 10 nucleotides agree with TRBD1. The CDR3 consists of 14 residues. The J segment lost 5 bases and the V segment lost 3 bases, leaving 4 bases of the junction unmatched. From germline, CDR1 is SGDLS and CDR2 YYNGEE.

This clone was found a few times. As DNA, the CDR3 is TGCAGCGTGGGGAAAAGGGGGGCAGGTAATGAGCAGTTCTTC. Amino acids: CSVGKRGAGNEQFF. The chain recombines TRBV29-1 with TRBJ2-1; D assignment may be TRBD1 or TRBD2 (6 bases each). Germline CDR1 reads SQVTM; CDR2 reads ANQGSEA. The CDR3 is made up of 14 amino acids. Trimming pared 6 bases from V and 7 bases from J, leaving 19 bases between.

This chain joins TRBV29-1 and TRBJ1-2, with 9 positions matching TRBD1. Trimming took 7 bases from V and 8 from J; bases not matched to a gene: 8. The CDR3 has 12 residues. Germline-derived CDR1 and CDR2 are SQVTM and ANQGSEA. CDR3 region: CSALDRGKGYTF. In nucleotides, the CDR3 is TGCAGCGCTTTAGACAGGGGGAAAGGCTACACCTTC.

This clone appeared a few times. This chain uses TRBV21-1 with TRBJ2-3. TRBV21-1 is classified as a pseudogene. This CDR3 spans 18 amino acids. The CDR3 spells CASRPLVWALGVVDTQYF. The DNA of the CDR3 is TGTGCCAGCAGGCCGCTGGTTTGGGCCTTAGGAGTGGTAGATACGCAGTATTTT.

This clone was detected only a few times. The chain combines TRBV27 with TRBJ1-6; TRBD1 matches 9 bases. Germline V gene sequence: CDR1 MNHEY, CDR2 SMNVEV (reference sequence). V shed 9 bases and J 5 bases; nucleotides not matched to a gene: 2. The CDR3 loop spans 13 amino acids. For the CDR3, the DNA is TGTGCCAGTCGGGACAGGGATAATTCACCCCTCCACTTT. Its protein product is CASRDRDNSPLHF.

The rearrangement uses TRBV30 and TRBJ1-1; D not resolved. Germline assignment: CDR1 GTSNPN and CDR2 SVGIG (reference sequence). V lost 8 bases and J 1 base, leaving 11 bases between the germline ends. The CDR3 runs to 12 residues. The CDR3 loop reads CARSEGNTEAFF. In nucleotides, the CDR3 is TGTGCCCGGTCAGAGGGGAACACTGAAGCTTTCTTT.

The chain links TRBV4-3 to TRBJ1-2; TRBD1 matches 7 bases. The CDR3 consists of 14 residues. V was pared by 3 bases and J by 8 bases, with 9 bases of the junction left unmatched. Germline CDR1 LGHNA, CDR2 YSLEER. CDR3 residues: CASSHLQTGRGYTF. In DNA form, the CDR3 reads TGCGCCAGCAGCCACCTACAGACAGGGAGGGGCTACACCTTC.

J is TRBJ1-5 and V is TRBV2; D gene unclear. Germline CDR1 is SNHLY and CDR2 is FYNNEI. V was trimmed by 4 bases and J by 3 bases, leaving 7 bases between them. The CDR3 spans 13 residues. The CDR3 coding sequence is TGTGCCAGCAGTGTTGTGGACAATCAGCCCCAGCATTTT. It yields the protein CASSVVDNQPQHF.

This chain uses TRBV14 with TRBJ2-7; D might be TRBD1 (6 bases). Germline V gene lookup returns CDR1 SGHDN and CDR2 FVKESK. V lost 4 bases and J 0 bases, leaving 13 bases between the germline ends. The CDR3 contains 15 residues. The CDR3 spells CASSRGHRSSYEQYF. CDR3 nucleotide sequence: TGTGCCAGCAGCCGGGGACATCGCAGCTCCTACGAGCAGTACTTC.

The genes are TRBV4-1 and TRBJ1-6, with 9 bases identical to TRBD1. This CDR3 has 15 residues. V was clipped by 4 bases and J by 7 bases; unmatched bases: 5. Per germline, CDR1 MGHRA and CDR2 YSYEKL. CDR3 nucleotides: TGCGCCAGCAGCCCCGCGGGGACAGGGAATTCACCCCTCCACTTT. It codes for CASSPAGTGNSPLHF.

The chain couples TRBV4-1 to TRBJ1-5; tentative D call: TRBD1 (6 bases). The CDR3 is 14 amino acids. V gave up 1 base and J gave up 2 bases, with 6 bases separating them. The germline gives CDR1 MGHRA, CDR2 YSYEKL. The DNA of the CDR3 is TGCGCCAGCAGCCAAGCAGGGGGCAATCAGCCCCAGCATTTT. As protein: CASSQAGGNQPQHF.

In DNA, the CDR3 is TGTGCCAGCAGCCCGTCACGGGGTAGCACAGATACGCAGTATTTT. This sequence encodes CASSPSRGSTDTQYF. The gene calls are TRBV7-3 and TRBJ2-3; D may be TRBD2 (5 bases). This CDR3 has 15 residues. CDR1 and CDR2 (germline): SGHTA, FQGTGA. V lost 5 bases to trimming and J lost 0 bases, with 12 bases between them. Filled out from reference TRBV7-3 and TRBJ2-3, the complete variable domain reads GAGVSQTPSNKVTEKGKYVELRCDPISGHTALYWYRQSLGQGPEFLIYFQGTGAADDSGLPNDRFFAVRPEGSVSTLKIQRTERGDSAVYLCASSPSRGSTDTQYFGPGTRLTVL.

This clone has just one count. The chain links TRBV29-1 to TRBJ2-5; the D gene could be TRBD1 or TRBD2 (5 bases each). There are 13 residues in the CDR3. Trimming pared 0 bases from V and 4 bases from J, leaving 9 bases between. CDR1 is SQVTM and CDR2 is ANQGSEA in the germline V gene. The chain's CDR3 is CSVEDRDAETQYF. As DNA, the CDR3 is TGCAGCGTTGAAGATCGGGACGCAGAGACCCAGTACTTC.

The chain has TRBV30 and TRBJ1-5; TRBD1 is a possible D gene (5 bases). Trimming removed 2 bases at V and 5 bases at J, with 10 bases between. Germline values: CDR1 GTSNPN, CDR2 SVGIG (reference sequence). The CDR3 is 13 amino acids. CDR3 amino acids: CAWSMGQDQPQHF. In DNA, the CDR3 is TGTGCCTGGAGTATGGGGCAGGATCAGCCCCAGCATTTT. The variable domain in full, with the rest retrieved from reference TRBV30 and TRBJ1-5, is SQTIHQWPATLVQPVGSPLSLECTVEGTSNPNLYWYRQAAGRGLQLLFYSVGIGQISSEVPQNLSASRPQDRQFILSSKKLLLSDSGFYLCAWSMGQDQPQHFGDGTRLSIL.

The chain links TRBV30 to TRBJ1-2, with unresolved D. Germline V CDR1 and CDR2: GTSNPN, SVGIG (reference sequence). There are 13 residues in the CDR3. V was cut by 1 base and J by 4 bases, with 10 bases left in between. CDR3 nucleotides: TGTGCCTGGAGTGGCGGGTCGGGCTATGGCTACACCTTC. As protein: CAWSGGSGYGYTF.

The rearrangement links TRBV14 to TRBJ1-1; D gene unclear. Trimming removed 0 bases at V and 11 bases at J, with 19 bases between. Germline loops: CDR1 SGHDN, CDR2 FVKESK. There are 15 residues in the CDR3. The CDR3 protein is CASSQDVTLRPRAFF. The CDR3 bases are TGTGCCAGCAGCCAAGATGTGACGCTTCGACCCAGGGCTTTCTTT.

This clone was recorded only once. The chain recombines TRBV27 with TRBJ1-1; D gene ambiguous. CDR3 length equals 16 residues. The V end lost 8 bases, the J end lost 8 bases, and 27 bases lay between the germline ends. The germline V gene has CDR1 MNHEY and CDR2 SMNVEV (reference sequence). The CDR3 reads CASGQIKFAQHEEAFF. As DNA, the CDR3 is TGTGCCAGCGGCCAAATTAAGTTTGCCCAGCATGAGGAAGCTTTCTTT.

V and J are TRBV7-2 and TRBJ2-1, with 8 bases lining up with TRBD1. This CDR3 region has 12 residues. Germline-derived CDR1 and CDR2 are SGHTA and FQGNSA. Unmatched junction bases numbered 2, after V lost 7 bases and J lost 6 bases. The CDR3, as DNA: TGTGCCAGCACCGGACAGGGCAATGAGCAGTTCTTC. It encodes CASTGQGNEQFF.

This chain joins TRBV10-3 and TRBJ1-1, with 7 bases fitting TRBD1. The CDR3 covers 12 residues. From germline, CDR1 is ENHRY and CDR2 SYGVKD. J gave up 7 bases and V 6 bases, and 5 bases lay outside the gene matches. The CDR3 spells CAIRGDSNEAFF. DNA of the CDR3: TGTGCCATCAGGGGGGACAGTAATGAAGCTTTCTTT.

V and J are TRBV4-2 and TRBJ2-7; maybe TRBD1 (7 bases). Trimming removed 1 base at V and 2 bases at J, with 15 bases between. The CDR3 has 16 amino acids. The germline CDR1 and CDR2 sequences are LGHNA and YNFKEQ. The CDR3: CASSQVFAGGTYEQYF. In DNA form, the CDR3 reads TGTGCCAGCAGCCAAGTGTTCGCAGGGGGGACCTACGAGCAGTACTTC.

This clone appeared a single time. The chain joins TRBV4-3 to TRBJ1-1; D ambiguous. Germline CDR1 LGHNA, CDR2 YSLEER. V lost 4 bases, J lost 6 bases, and 9 bases lay in between. There are 12 residues in the CDR3. The CDR3 DNA reads as TGCGCCAGCAGCCTTTGGGGAGCTGAAGCTTTCTTT. Translating gives CASSLWGAEAFF.

V gene TRBV7-2 combines with J gene TRBJ1-2; D is undetermined. V lost 1 base and J lost 2, with 8 bases in between. Germline loops: CDR1 SGHTA, CDR2 FQGNSA. The CDR3 is made up of 14 amino acids. The DNA of the CDR3 is TGTGCCAGCAGCTTAGACGGGGTGAACTATGGCTACACCTTC. Protein: CASSLDGVNYGYTF.

The sample holds one count of this clone. The chain employs TRBV5-1 and TRBJ2-7; unclear D gene. From germline, CDR1 is SGHRS and CDR2 YFSETQ. The CDR3 has 14 residues. Trimming stripped 0 bases from V and 2 bases from J, with 9 bases between. The CDR3 spells CASSLGLTAYEQYF. For the CDR3, the DNA is TGCGCCAGCAGCTTGGGCCTCACCGCCTACGAGCAGTACTTC.